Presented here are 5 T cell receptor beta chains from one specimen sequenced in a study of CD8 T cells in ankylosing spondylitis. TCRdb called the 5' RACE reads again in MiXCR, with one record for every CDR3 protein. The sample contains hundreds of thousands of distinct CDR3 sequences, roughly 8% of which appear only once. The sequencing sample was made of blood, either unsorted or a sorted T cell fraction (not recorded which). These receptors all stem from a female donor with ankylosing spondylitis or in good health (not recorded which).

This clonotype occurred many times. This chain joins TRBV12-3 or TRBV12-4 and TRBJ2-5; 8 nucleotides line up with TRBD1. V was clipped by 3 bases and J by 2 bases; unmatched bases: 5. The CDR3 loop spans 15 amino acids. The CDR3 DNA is TGTGCCAGCAGTTTCCCCGGACAGGGTCAAGAGACCCAGTACTTC. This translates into CASSFPGQGQETQYF.

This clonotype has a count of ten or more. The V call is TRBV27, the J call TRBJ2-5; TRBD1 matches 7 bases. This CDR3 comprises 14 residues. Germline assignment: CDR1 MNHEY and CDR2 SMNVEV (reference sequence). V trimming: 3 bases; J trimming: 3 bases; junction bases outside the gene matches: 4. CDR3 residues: CASSFTGVEETQYF. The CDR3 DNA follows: TGTGCCAGCAGTTTCACAGGGGTGGAAGAGACCCAGTACTTC.

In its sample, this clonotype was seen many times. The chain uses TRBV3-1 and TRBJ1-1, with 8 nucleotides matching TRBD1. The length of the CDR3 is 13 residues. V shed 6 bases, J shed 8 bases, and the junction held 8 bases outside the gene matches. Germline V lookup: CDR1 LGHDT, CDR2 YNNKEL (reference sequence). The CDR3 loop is CASRSGTGPEAFF. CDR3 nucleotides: TGTGCCAGCAGGAGCGGGACAGGACCAGAAGCTTTCTTT.

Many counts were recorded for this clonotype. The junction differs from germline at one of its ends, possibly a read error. CDR3 nucleotides: TGCAGTGCTACCCTAGCGGGAGGGCGCCAAGCGGACTTC. Encoded protein: CSATLAGGRQADF. This rearrangement joins TRBV20-1 to TRBJ2-5; 12 bases are a match to TRBD2. This CDR3 is 13 amino acids long. Looked up from germline, CDR1 is DFQATT and CDR2 is SNEGSKA (reference sequence).

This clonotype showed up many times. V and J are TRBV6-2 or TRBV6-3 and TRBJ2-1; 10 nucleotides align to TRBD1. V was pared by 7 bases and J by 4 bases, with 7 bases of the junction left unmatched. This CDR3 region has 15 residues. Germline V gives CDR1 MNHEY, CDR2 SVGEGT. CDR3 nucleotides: TGTGCCAGCACCACCGGGACAGGGGTTTACAATGAGCAGTTCTTC. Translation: CASTTGTGVYNEQFF.